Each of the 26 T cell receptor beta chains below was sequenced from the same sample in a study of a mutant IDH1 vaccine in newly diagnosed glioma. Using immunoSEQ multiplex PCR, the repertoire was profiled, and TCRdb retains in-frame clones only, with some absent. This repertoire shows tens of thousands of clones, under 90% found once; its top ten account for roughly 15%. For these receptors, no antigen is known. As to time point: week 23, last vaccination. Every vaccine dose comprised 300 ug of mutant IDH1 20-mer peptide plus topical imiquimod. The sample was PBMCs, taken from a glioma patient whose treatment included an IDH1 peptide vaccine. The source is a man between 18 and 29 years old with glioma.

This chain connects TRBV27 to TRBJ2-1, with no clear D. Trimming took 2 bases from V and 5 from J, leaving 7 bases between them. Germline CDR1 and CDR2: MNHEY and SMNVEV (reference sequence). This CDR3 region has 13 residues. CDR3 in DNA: TGTGCCAGCAGTTTACAGGTGAACAATGAGCAGTTCTTC. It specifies CASSLQVNNEQFF.

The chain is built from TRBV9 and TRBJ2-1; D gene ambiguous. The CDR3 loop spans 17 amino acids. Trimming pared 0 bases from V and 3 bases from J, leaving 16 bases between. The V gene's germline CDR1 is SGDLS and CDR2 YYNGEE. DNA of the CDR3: TGTGCCAGCAGCGTAGAAAGACACTCTCCAGGCTACAATGAGCAGTTCTTC. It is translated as CASSVERHSPGYNEQFF.

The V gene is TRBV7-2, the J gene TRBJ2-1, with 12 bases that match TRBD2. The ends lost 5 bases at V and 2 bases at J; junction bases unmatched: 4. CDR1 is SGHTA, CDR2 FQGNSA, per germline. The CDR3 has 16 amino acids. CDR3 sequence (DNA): TGTGCCAGCAGCCCGCGACTAGCGGGGGCCTACAATGAGCAGTTCTTC. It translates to CASSPRLAGAYNEQFF. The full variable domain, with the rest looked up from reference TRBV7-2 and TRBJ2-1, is GAGVSQSPSNKVTEKGKDVELRCDPISGHTALYWYRQSLGQGLEFLIYFQGNSAPDKSGLPSDRFSAERTGGSVSTLTIQRTQQEDSAVYLCASSPRLAGAYNEQFFGPGTRLTVL.

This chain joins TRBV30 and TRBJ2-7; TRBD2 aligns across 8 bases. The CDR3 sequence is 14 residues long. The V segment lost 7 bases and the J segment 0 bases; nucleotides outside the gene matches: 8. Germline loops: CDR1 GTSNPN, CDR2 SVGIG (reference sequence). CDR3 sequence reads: CASSGLENSYEQYF. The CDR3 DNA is TGTGCCTCATCGGGACTAGAGAACTCCTACGAGCAGTACTTC.

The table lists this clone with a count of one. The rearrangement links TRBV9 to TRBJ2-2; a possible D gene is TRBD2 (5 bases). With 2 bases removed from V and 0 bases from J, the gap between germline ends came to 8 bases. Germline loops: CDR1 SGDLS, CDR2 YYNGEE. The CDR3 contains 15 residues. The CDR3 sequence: CASSVTRANTGELFF. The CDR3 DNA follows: TGTGCCAGCAGCGTTACTAGGGCGAACACCGGGGAGCTGTTTTTT.

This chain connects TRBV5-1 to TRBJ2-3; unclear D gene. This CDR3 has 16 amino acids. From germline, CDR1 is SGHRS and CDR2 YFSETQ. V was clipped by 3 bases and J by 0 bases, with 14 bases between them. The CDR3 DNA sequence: TGCGCCAGCAGCTCTGGGTCCTATTCTAGCACAGATACGCAGTATTTT. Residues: CASSSGSYSSTDTQYF.

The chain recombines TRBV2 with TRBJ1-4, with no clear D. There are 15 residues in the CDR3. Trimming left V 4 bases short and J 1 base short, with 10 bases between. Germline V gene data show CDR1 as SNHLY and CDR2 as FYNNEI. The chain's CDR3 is CASSGKVRTNEKLFF. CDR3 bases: TGTGCCAGCAGTGGAAAGGTTAGAACTAATGAAAAACTGTTTTTT.

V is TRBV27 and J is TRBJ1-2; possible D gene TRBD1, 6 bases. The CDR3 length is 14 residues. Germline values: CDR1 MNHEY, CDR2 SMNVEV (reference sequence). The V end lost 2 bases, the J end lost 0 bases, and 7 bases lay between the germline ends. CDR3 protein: CASSLGQPNYGYTF. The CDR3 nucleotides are TGTGCCAGCAGTTTAGGACAGCCTAACTATGGCTACACCTTC.

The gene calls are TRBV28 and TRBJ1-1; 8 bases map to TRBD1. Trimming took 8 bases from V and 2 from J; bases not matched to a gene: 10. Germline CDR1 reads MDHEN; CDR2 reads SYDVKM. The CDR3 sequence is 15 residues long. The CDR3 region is CASYGDRRGNTEAFF. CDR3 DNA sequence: TGTGCCAGCTATGGGGACAGGAGGGGTAACACTGAAGCTTTCTTT. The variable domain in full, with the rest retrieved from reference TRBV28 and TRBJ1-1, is DVKVTQSSRYLVKRTGEKVFLECVQDMDHENMFWYRQDPGLGLRLIYFSYDVKMKEKGDIPEGYSVSREKKERFSLILESASTNQTSMYLCASYGDRRGNTEAFFGQGTRLTVV.

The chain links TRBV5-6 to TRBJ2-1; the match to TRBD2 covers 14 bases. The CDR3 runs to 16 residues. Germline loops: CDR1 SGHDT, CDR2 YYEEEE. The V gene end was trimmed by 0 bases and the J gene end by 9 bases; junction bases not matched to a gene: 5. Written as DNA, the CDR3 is TGTGCCAGCAGCTTGGAGGGACTAGCGGGAGACCGTGAGCAGTTCTTC. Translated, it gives CASSLEGLAGDREQFF.

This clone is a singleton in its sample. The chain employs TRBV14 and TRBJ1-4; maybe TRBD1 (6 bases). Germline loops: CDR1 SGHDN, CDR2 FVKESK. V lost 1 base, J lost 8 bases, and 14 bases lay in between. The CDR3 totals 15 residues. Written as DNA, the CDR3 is TGTGCCAGCAGCCAAGCGAGACAGGCACGGGAAAAACTGTTTTTT. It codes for CASSQARQAREKLFF.

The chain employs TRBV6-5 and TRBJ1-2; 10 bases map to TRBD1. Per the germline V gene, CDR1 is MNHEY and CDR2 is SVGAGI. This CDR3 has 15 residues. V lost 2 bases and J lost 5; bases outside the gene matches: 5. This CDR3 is CASSYRGQGLYGYTF. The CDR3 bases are TGTGCCAGCAGTTACAGGGGACAGGGGCTTTATGGCTACACCTTC.

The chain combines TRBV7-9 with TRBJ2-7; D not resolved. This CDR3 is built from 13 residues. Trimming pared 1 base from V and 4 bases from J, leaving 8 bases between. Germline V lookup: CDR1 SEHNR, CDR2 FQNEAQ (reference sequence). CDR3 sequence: CASSLERPYEQYF. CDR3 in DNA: TGTGCCAGCAGCTTAGAGCGCCCATACGAGCAGTACTTC.

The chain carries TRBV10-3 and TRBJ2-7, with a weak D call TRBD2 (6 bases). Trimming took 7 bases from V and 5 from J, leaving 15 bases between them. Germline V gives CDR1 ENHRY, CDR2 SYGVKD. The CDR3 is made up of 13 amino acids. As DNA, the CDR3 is TGTGCCATCAAAAACGACGGGAGAAACGAGCAGTACTTC. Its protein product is CAIKNDGRNEQYF.

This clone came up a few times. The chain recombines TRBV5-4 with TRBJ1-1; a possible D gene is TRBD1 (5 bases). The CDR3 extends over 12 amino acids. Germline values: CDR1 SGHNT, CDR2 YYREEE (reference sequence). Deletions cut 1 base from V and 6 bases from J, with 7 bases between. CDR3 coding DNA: TGTGCCAGCAGCTTGAGCAGGGCTGAAGCTTTCTTT. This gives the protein CASSLSRAEAFF. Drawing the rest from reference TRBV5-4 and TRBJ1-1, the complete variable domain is ETGVTQSPTHLIKTRGQQVTLRCSSQSGHNTVSWYQQALGQGPQFIFQYYREEENGRGNFPPRFSGLQFPNYSSELNVNALELDDSALYLCASSLSRAEAFFGQGTRLTVV.

The CDR3 is CASSYGTSGTISYNEQFF. In nucleotides, the CDR3 is TGTGCCAGCAGCTATGGGACTAGCGGGACTATCTCCTACAATGAGCAGTTCTTC. The rearrangement joins TRBV7-9 to TRBJ2-1; 13 nucleotides align to TRBD2. After removal of 4 bases from V and 0 bases from J, the junction contained 6 bases not matched to a gene. From germline, CDR1 is SEHNR and CDR2 FQNEAQ (reference sequence). This CDR3 has 18 amino acids.

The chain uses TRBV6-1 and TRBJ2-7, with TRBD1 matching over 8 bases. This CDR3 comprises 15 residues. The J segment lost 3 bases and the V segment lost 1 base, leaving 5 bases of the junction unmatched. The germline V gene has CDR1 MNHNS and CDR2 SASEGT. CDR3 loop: CASSEEWTGRYEQYF. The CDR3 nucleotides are TGTGCCAGCAGTGAAGAATGGACAGGGCGCTACGAGCAGTACTTC.

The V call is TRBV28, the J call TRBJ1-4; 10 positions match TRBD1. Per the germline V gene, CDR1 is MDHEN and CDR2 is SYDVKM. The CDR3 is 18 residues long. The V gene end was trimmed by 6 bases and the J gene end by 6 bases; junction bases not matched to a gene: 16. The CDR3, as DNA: TGTGCCAGCAGGGGTAGCTTGGGGAGCGGGACAGGGGATGAAAAACTGTTTTTT. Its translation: CASRGSLGSGTGDEKLFF.

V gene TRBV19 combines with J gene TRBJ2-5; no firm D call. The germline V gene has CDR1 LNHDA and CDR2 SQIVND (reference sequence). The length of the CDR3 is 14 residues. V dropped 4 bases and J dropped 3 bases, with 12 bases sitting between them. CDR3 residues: CASSTERRKETQYF. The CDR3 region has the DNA TGTGCCAGTAGTACCGAACGGAGAAAAGAGACCCAGTACTTC.

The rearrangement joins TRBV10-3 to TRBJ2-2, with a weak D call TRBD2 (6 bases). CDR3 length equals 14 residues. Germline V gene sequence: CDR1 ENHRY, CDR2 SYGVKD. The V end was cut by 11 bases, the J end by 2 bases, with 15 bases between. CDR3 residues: CASGGTANTGELFF. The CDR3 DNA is TGTGCCTCTGGGGGGACTGCAAACACCGGGGAGCTGTTTTTT.

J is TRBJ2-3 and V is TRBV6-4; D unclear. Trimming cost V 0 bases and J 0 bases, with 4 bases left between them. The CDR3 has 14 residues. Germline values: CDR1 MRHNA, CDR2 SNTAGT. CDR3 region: CASSDSDSTDTQYF. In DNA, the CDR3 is TGTGCCAGCAGTGACTCGGACAGCACAGATACGCAGTATTTT.

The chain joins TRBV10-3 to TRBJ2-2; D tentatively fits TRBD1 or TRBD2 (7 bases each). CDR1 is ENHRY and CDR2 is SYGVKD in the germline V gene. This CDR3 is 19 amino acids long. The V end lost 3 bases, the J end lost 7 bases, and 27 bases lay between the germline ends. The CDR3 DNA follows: TGTGCCATCAGTGACAAGAACTACGACAGGGAGGGTGTCCACGGGGAGCTGTTTTTT. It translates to CAISDKNYDREGVHGELFF.

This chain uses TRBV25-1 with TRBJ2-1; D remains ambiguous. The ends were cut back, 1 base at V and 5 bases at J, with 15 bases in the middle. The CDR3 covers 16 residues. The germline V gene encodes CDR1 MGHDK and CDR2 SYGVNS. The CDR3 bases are TGTGCCAGCAGTGAATCTTGGGCTACCCCCGACAATGAGCAGTTCTTC. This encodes CASSESWATPDNEQFF.

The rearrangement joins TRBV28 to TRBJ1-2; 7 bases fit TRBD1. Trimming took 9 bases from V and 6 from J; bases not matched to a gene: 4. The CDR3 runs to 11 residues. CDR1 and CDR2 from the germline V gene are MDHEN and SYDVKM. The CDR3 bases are TGTGCCAGTGGTACAGGGGATGGCTACACCTTC. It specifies CASGTGDGYTF.

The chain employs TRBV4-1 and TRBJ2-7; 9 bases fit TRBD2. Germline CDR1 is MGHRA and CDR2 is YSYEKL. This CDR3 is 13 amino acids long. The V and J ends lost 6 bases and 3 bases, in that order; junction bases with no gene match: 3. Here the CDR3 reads CASSPLAGYEQYF. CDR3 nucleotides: TGCGCCAGCAGTCCACTAGCGGGCTACGAGCAGTACTTC.

The CDR3 region has the DNA TGTGCCAGCAGCTTGGGGAGAACAGATACGCAGTATTTT. It yields the protein CASSLGRTDTQYF. This chain uses TRBV5-4 with TRBJ2-3, with no clear D. CDR1 is SGHNT, CDR2 YYREEE, per germline (reference sequence). The V end was cut by 0 bases, the J end by 3 bases, with 5 bases between. The CDR3 spans 13 residues.